This T cell receptor beta chain originates from a study of T-cell memory formation after mild COVID-19. Study-wide results and caveats: Contracting CD4+ clones sat mainly in CM and EM; CD8+ in EMRA.

A word on this clonotype: No antigen is known for it.

5'RACE primed from the constant segment yielded TCR alpha and TCR beta cDNA libraries bearing sample barcodes and UMIs. MiXCR was run by TCRdb on the 5' RACE reads, yielding one entry per CDR3 protein. The sample includes 300,000 to 400,000 distinct CDR3 sequences, 25% to 30% of them seen just once. The CDR3 length is 15 residues. From germline, CDR1 is DFQATT and CDR2 SNEGSKA (reference sequence). V was shortened by 0 bases and J by 2 bases, with 12 bases between the two germline ends. This TCR came from an adult woman who had mild COVID-19 (a few samples of this study predate the infection). Cell type and time point are not known. Sample: PBMCs or a T cell subset sorted from them (not recorded which). This chain joins TRBV20-1 and TRBJ2-3; D might be TRBD2 (5 bases). The CDR3 spells CSARDLGLPTDTQYF. As DNA, the CDR3 is TGCAGTGCTAGAGATCTCGGACTTCCCACAGATACGCAGTATTTT.